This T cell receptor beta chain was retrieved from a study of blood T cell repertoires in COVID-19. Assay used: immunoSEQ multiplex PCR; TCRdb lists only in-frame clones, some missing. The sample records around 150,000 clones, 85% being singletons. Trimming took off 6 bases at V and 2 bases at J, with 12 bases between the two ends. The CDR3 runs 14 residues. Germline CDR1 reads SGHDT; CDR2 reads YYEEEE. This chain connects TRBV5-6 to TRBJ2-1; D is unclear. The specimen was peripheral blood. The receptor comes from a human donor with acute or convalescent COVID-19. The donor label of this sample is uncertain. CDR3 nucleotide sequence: TGTGCCAGCACAACAGTGAGTCCCTACAATGAGCAGTTCTTC. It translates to CASTTVSPYNEQFF.